This TCR beta chain appears in the sequencing data of a study of vaccination and CD4 T cells after COVID-19. Study-wide background: Every culture used as a control got a CEFX pool, an HIV-1 Nef pool, or no peptide. Study outcomes and limitations: Of the reactive clones in convalescent patients, a median approximately 89% showed up only post-vaccination. Vaccine-specific clones in convalescent patients were spike mono-reactive in 304 of 307 cases.

The germline gives CDR1 MNHEY, CDR2 SVGAGI. This CDR3 spans 13 amino acids. Trimming removed 1 base from V and 9 bases from J, with 10 bases in between. Treatment given: approximately nine-day PBMC culture with coronavirus spike peptide pools or control peptides (ViraFEST assay). Cultured CD4+ T-cell DNA underwent Oncomine TCR Beta short-read sequencing. The source of extracted genomic DNA was cultured CD4+ T cells. TCRdb reanalysed the PCR reads using MiXCR and keeps one entry per CDR3 protein. The repertoire includes more than 8,000 distinct CDR3 sequences, about 51% of them detected once, and around 43% sits in the top ten. A word on this clonotype: Its specificity is unknown.

The source is a human donor who had recovered from COVID-19. Source material: CD4+ T cells from blood, cultured in vitro. This sequence joins TRBV6-5 and TRBJ1-5, with D maybe TRBD1 (6 bases). The CDR3 loop reads CASSYYREGPQHF. CDR3 nucleotides: TGTGCCAGCAGTTACTACAGGGAGGGGCCCCAGCATTTT.